The 23 T cell receptor beta chains given below trace back to one sample, sequenced in a study of healthy donors' naive CD4 and CD8 T cells. A linear amplification protocol produced the TCR libraries from about 510 ng of total RNA. TCRdb redid the calling of the reads with MiXCR, one entry per CDR3 protein. Of around 200,000 distinct CDR3 sequences listed, 65% to 80% are singletons. The sequenced material came from naive CD4+ and CD8+ T cells sorted from blood, pooled from several donors. The receptor source for this set is a pool of human donors in good health; the sample pools cells from several healthy donors.

The V call is TRBV20-1, the J call TRBJ2-1; D unresolved. Germline V gene data show CDR1 as DFQATT and CDR2 as SNEGSKA (reference sequence). Trimming cost V 1 base and J 3 bases, with 7 bases left between them. The CDR3 contains 13 residues. The CDR3 DNA follows: TGCAGTGCTAGAGCCCACTTCTACAATGAGCAGTTCTTC. This codes for CSARAHFYNEQFF.

The V and J genes are TRBV19 and TRBJ2-3, with D unresolved. The CDR3 spans 14 residues. Trimming took off 6 bases at V and 5 bases at J, with 15 bases between the two ends. The germline CDR1 and CDR2 sequences are LNHDA and SQIVND (reference sequence). CDR3 residues: CASRVGQPGDTQYF. The CDR3 DNA is TGTGCCAGTAGGGTCGGGCAGCCGGGAGATACGCAGTATTTT.

This clonotype was found once. CDR3 sequence reads: CASSFSGPTYEQYF. Here the CDR3 DNA reads TGTGCCAGCAGTTTTAGCGGCCCTACCTACGAGCAGTACTTC. The genes are TRBV27 and TRBJ2-7; D possibly corresponds to TRBD2 (6 bases). Between the trimmed V and J ends, which lost 3 bases and 2 bases, there was a span of 11 bases. CDR3 length: 14 amino acids. CDR1 and CDR2 from the germline V gene are MNHEY and SMNVEV (reference sequence).

This chain uses TRBV10-3 with TRBJ1-5; 7 bases are shared with TRBD1. The CDR3 spans 13 residues. The trim removed 6 bases at V and 3 bases at J, leaving 2 bases unmatched. From germline, CDR1 is ENHRY and CDR2 SYGVKD. The CDR3 reads CAIRGQTNQPQHF. The CDR3 DNA sequence: TGTGCCATCAGGGGACAGACCAATCAGCCCCAGCATTTT.

The chain recombines TRBV6-5 with TRBJ2-5; D gene ambiguous. Per germline, CDR1 MNHEY and CDR2 SVGAGI. Between the trimmed V and J ends, which lost 5 bases and 4 bases, there was a span of 8 bases. The CDR3 has 12 amino acids. The chain's CDR3 is CASSPPGETQYF. The CDR3 DNA reads TGTGCCAGCAGTCCCCCAGGAGAGACCCAGTACTTC.

J is TRBJ2-7 and V is TRBV19, with D maybe TRBD2 (5 bases). Trimming removed 9 bases from V and 4 bases from J, with 19 bases in between. The CDR3 extends over 14 amino acids. Germline V CDR1 and CDR2: LNHDA, SQIVND (reference sequence). CDR3 nucleotides: TGTGCCAGCTCTCTCGGTTGGGGAGTTTACGAGCAGTACTTC. It yields the protein CASSLGWGVYEQYF.

V gene TRBV4-1 combines with J gene TRBJ2-2, with D hard to call. V was trimmed by 1 base and J by 0 bases, leaving 9 bases between them. There are 16 residues in the CDR3. CDR1 MGHRA and CDR2 YSYEKL come from the germline V gene. The CDR3, as DNA: TGCGCCAGCAGCCAAGGTTGGCAAACGAACACCGGGGAGCTGTTTTTT. Its protein is CASSQGWQTNTGELFF.

The count of this clonotype is one. This chain joins TRBV6-5 and TRBJ1-2; D perhaps matches TRBD1 (5 bases). CDR3 length: 19 residues. Germline CDR1 is MNHEY and CDR2 is SVGAGI. V was clipped by 0 bases and J by 2 bases, with 22 bases between them. CDR3: CASSYSIGMGGIGNYGYTF. CDR3 DNA: TGTGCCAGCAGTTACTCGATCGGTATGGGGGGGATCGGGAACTATGGCTACACCTTC.

This chain links TRBV15 with TRBJ2-1; 9 bases agree with TRBD1. This CDR3 has 12 amino acids. Germline V CDR1 and CDR2: LNHNV, YYDKDF (reference sequence). After removal of 5 bases from V and 16 bases from J, the junction contained 9 bases not matched to a gene. CDR3 nucleotide sequence: TGTGCCACCAGCGCGATAGGGACAGGGACATTCTTC. This codes for CATSAIGTGTFF.

The chain has TRBV19 and TRBJ2-1; D perhaps matches TRBD2 (6 bases). This CDR3 has 13 residues. Germline CDR1 LNHDA, CDR2 SQIVND (reference sequence). V was cut by 5 bases and J by 4 bases, with 9 bases left in between. As DNA, the CDR3 is TGTGCCAGTAGTTCGGGACTTTACAATGAGCAGTTCTTC. It yields the protein CASSSGLYNEQFF.

CDR3 region: CASSYNFNTEAFF. The CDR3 DNA is TGTGCCAGCAGTTACAACTTTAACACTGAAGCTTTCTTT. The chain couples TRBV6-5 to TRBJ1-1; D not resolved. The CDR3 length is 13 residues. Trimming took 2 bases from V and 2 from J, leaving 6 bases between them. Germline V gene lookup returns CDR1 MNHEY and CDR2 SVGAGI.

The chain is built from TRBV29-1 and TRBJ2-7; 7 bases match TRBD1. Germline CDR1 and CDR2: SQVTM and ANQGSEA. Trimming took 4 bases from V and 1 from J; bases not matched to a gene: 4. The CDR3 loop spans 13 amino acids. The CDR3 loop reads CSVVDRNSYEQYF. In DNA form, the CDR3 reads TGCAGCGTTGTGGACAGGAATTCCTACGAGCAGTACTTC.

This clonotype was recorded a few times. This chain connects TRBV2 to TRBJ2-4, with D maybe TRBD2 (5 bases). The CDR3 runs to 12 residues. The germline CDR1 and CDR2 sequences are SNHLY and FYNNEI. Trimming took off 7 bases at V and 6 bases at J, with 10 bases between the two ends. The CDR3 nucleotides read TGTGCCAGCAATGAGGGTGGAAACATTCAGTACTTC. This sequence encodes CASNEGGNIQYF.

DNA of the CDR3: TGCAGCGTAACCGGGACAGGGGTTTACTATGGCTACACCTTC. Protein product: CSVTGTGVYYGYTF. The J gene is TRBJ1-2, the V gene TRBV29-1; 10 nucleotides agree with TRBD1. Germline V gene lookup returns CDR1 SQVTM and CDR2 ANQGSEA. The ends lost 6 bases at V and 3 bases at J; junction bases unmatched: 7. CDR3 size: 14 residues.

Here the CDR3 reads CSVDVGAHYGYTF. The DNA of the CDR3 is TGCAGCGTTGATGTGGGAGCGCACTATGGCTACACCTTC. This chain joins TRBV29-1 and TRBJ1-2; D unclear. The CDR3 runs 13 residues. V shed 3 bases and J shed 3 bases, with 11 bases lying between them. Germline V gene lookup returns CDR1 SQVTM and CDR2 ANQGSEA. The variable domain in full, completed from reference TRBV29-1 and TRBJ1-2, reads SAVISQKPSRDICQRGTSLTIQCQVDSQVTMMFWYRQQPGQSLTLIATANQGSEATYESGFVIDKFPISRPNLTFSTLTVSNMSPEDSSIYLCSVDVGAHYGYTFGSGTRLTVV.

The V and J genes are TRBV6-5 and TRBJ2-5; no definite D call. Per germline, CDR1 MNHEY and CDR2 SVGAGI. This CDR3 has 14 residues. Trimming took 6 bases from V and 1 from J, leaving 12 bases between them. The DNA of the CDR3 is TGTGCCAGCAGGACATCCGGAGTCCAAGAGACCCAGTACTTC. Translated: CASRTSGVQETQYF.

This chain joins TRBV12-3 or TRBV12-4 and TRBJ2-1; 8 positions match TRBD2. J gave up 7 bases and V 6 bases, and 2 bases lay outside the gene matches. There are 12 residues in the CDR3. The CDR3: CASRGLANEQFF. CDR3 bases: TGTGCCAGCAGAGGACTAGCAAATGAGCAGTTCTTC.

The chain combines TRBV29-1 with TRBJ1-2, with 12 bases matching TRBD1. V trimming: 7 bases; J trimming: 8 bases; junction bases outside the gene matches: 11. Germline V gives CDR1 SQVTM, CDR2 ANQGSEA. The CDR3 runs to 14 residues. CDR3 sequence: CSAWDRGPVEGYTF. CDR3 bases: TGCAGCGCCTGGGACAGGGGGCCGGTAGAAGGCTACACCTTC.

CDR3 coding DNA: TGTGCCAGCAGCACCCCTTACAAGGACACTGAAGCTTTCTTT. This gives the protein CASSTPYKDTEAFF. The chain carries TRBV11-2 and TRBJ1-1; D ambiguous. V was cut by 5 bases and J by 3 bases, with 13 bases left in between. The CDR3 contains 14 residues. The germline CDR1 and CDR2 sequences are SGHAT and FQNNGV. The variable domain in full, completed from reference TRBV11-2 and TRBJ1-1, reads EAGVAQSPRYKIIEKRQSVAFWCNPISGHATLYWYQQILGQGPKLLIQFQNNGVVDDSQLPKDRFSAERLKGVDSTLKIQPAKLEDSAVYLCASSTPYKDTEAFFGQGTRLTVV.

The rearrangement links TRBV6-1 to TRBJ2-1; 7 nucleotides agree with TRBD1. V dropped 5 bases and J dropped 8; count of bases not matched to a gene: 18. The length of the CDR3 is 17 residues. Germline CDR1 is MNHNS and CDR2 is SASEGT. The CDR3 is CASSPSLGGSASDEQFF. As DNA, the CDR3 is TGTGCCAGCAGTCCATCCCTAGGGGGCTCCGCATCAGATGAGCAGTTCTTC.

This chain links TRBV6-5 with TRBJ2-7; 10 bases match TRBD2. Germline trimming cut 2 bases from V and 0 bases from J; bases unmatched to any gene: 1. This CDR3 region has 15 residues. Per germline, CDR1 MNHEY and CDR2 SVGAGI. CDR3 in amino acids: CASSYGTSASYEQYF. CDR3 DNA: TGTGCCAGCAGTTACGGGACTAGCGCCTCCTACGAGCAGTACTTC.

The chain joins TRBV20-1 to TRBJ2-5, with D unresolved. The CDR3 sequence is 15 residues long. The germline V and J ends were trimmed by 0 bases and 2 bases, with 13 bases remaining between them. The germline V gene encodes CDR1 DFQATT and CDR2 SNEGSKA (reference sequence). CDR3 in amino acids: CSARDARHKQETQYF. CDR3 sequence (DNA): TGCAGTGCTAGAGATGCCAGGCATAAACAAGAGACCCAGTACTTC.

The rearrangement joins TRBV6-6 to TRBJ2-3, with TRBD2 as a possible D gene (7 bases). V gave up 7 bases and J gave up 5 bases, with 19 bases separating them. From germline, CDR1 is MNHNY and CDR2 SVGAGI (reference sequence). This CDR3 contains 15 residues. For the CDR3, the DNA is TGTGCCAGCACCTGGGAGGCGGGGGCTGTAGATACGCAGTATTTT. Translated: CASTWEAGAVDTQYF.